Sequencing of this TCR beta chain was carried out in a study of blood T cell repertoires in COVID-19. The wider study: Donors in the United States, Italy and Spain gave samples during acute or convalescent COVID-19. Sources were T cells, B-cell-depleted T cells, or PBMCs; the material itself was cDNA or gDNA.

The germline V and J ends were trimmed by 6 bases and 5 bases, with 13 bases remaining between them. Germline lookup yields CDR1 SNHLY and CDR2 FYNNEI. This CDR3 has 13 amino acids. The assay was immunoSEQ multiplex PCR, and TCRdb's table has in-frame clones only and misses some. The data hold hundreds of thousands of clones, with more than 80% observed a single time. Seattle patients were enrolled while actively infected and followed longitudinally. This rearrangement joins TRBV2 to TRBJ2-5; possibly TRBD1 for D (6 bases). Material for sequencing was peripheral blood. This TCR came from a woman aged 80 or over with COVID-19, enrolled during active disease. The CDR3 is CASRRGMSETQYF. CDR3 nucleotides: TGTGCCAGCAGAAGGGGGATGTCGGAGACCCAGTACTTC.